This T cell receptor beta chain was found in a study of blood T cell repertoires in COVID-19. Study-level information: T cells, B-cell-depleted T cells, or PBMCs supplied cDNA or gDNA.

Per the study methods: Scientists estimated how many nucleated cells there were by amplifying reference gene primers. The data were produced by immunoSEQ multiplex PCR, yet TCRdb's version contains in-frame clones alone and is incomplete. V and J calls and clone size are given by that table; D and trimming were obtained from the DNA. The repertoire holds some 16,000 clones, about 86% seen once, with approximately 55% in the top ten. CDR1 and CDR2 from the germline V gene are WNHNN and SYGVQD (reference sequence). Germline trimming cut 0 bases from V and 0 bases from J; bases unmatched to any gene: 4. The CDR3 covers 16 residues.

The sequence came from a man aged 55 to 70 with acute or convalescent COVID-19. The specimen sequenced was peripheral blood. The V gene is TRBV10-1, the J gene TRBJ1-1; the match to TRBD1 covers 7 bases. DNA for the CDR3: TGCGCCAGCAGTGAGTCTAGGGACAGAATGAACACTGAAGCTTTCTTT. Encoded protein: CASSESRDRMNTEAFF.